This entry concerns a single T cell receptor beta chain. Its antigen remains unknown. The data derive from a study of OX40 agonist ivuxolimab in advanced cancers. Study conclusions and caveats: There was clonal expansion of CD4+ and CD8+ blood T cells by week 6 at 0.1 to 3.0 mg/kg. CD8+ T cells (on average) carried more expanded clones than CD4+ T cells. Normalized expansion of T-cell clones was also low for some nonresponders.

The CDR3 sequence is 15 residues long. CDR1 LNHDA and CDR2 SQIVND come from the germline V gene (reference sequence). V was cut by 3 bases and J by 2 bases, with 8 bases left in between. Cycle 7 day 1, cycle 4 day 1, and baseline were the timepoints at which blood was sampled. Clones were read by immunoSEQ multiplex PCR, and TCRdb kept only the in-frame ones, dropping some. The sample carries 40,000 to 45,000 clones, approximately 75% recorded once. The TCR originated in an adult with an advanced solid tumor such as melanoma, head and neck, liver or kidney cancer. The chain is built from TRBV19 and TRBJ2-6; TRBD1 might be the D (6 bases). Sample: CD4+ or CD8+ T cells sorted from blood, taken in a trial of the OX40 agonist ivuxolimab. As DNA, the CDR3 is TGTGCCAGTAGTATTCCAGGGGCTGGGGCCAACGTCCTGACTTTC. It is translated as CASSIPGAGANVLTF.